These T cell receptor beta chains were read from a single sample in a study of T cells in Graves' hyperthyroidism and ophthalmopathy. TCRdb re-called the multiplex PCR reads with MiXCR, one entry per CDR3 protein. The sample has some 650,000 distinct CDR3 sequences, about a sixth seen once. Sequencing used blood. These receptors all come from a woman in her thirties or forties with Graves' ophthalmopathy. Both conserved end residues are part of each CDR3. A D gene is named only where the DNA matches it firmly. Not every row has a clone size; where given, it reads once, few, many or a size class.

j_call d_call clone_size v_call cdr3_aa cdr3_nt
TRBJ2-3 NA many TRBV28 CASSLLGPRATDTQYF TGTGCCAGCAGTTTATTGGGGCCCCGCGCCACAGATACGCAGTATTTT
TRBJ2-7 NA NA TRBV5-1 CASSPGGRADREQYF TGCGCCAGCAGCCCCGGAGGGAGAGCAGACCGGGAGCAGTACTTC
TRBJ2-3 NA NA TRBV4-2 CASSRTLGTDTQYF TGTGCCAGCAGCCGCACTTTAGGCACAGATACGCAGTATTTT
TRBJ2-2 NA NA TRBV2 CASSARATGELFF TGTGCCAGCAGCGCCAGAGCTACCGGGGAGCTGTTTTTT
TRBJ2-7 TRBD2 many TRBV11-2 CASSLGRFQAGRLYEQYF TGTGCCAGCAGCCTCGGCAGGTTCCAAGCGGGGCGACTCTACGAGCAGTACTTC
TRBJ1-4 NA many TRBV2 CASSEVLEKLFF TGTGCCAGCAGTGAAGTACTCGAAAAACTGTTTTTT
TRBJ2-3 NA many TRBV6-1 CASSEQGPRRDTQYF TGTGCCAGCAGTGAACAGGGACCCCGAAGGGATACGCAGTATTTT
TRBJ2-2 NA NA TRBV30 CAWSESLGTNTGELFF TGTGCCTGGAGCGAATCGTTGGGCACGAACACCGGGGAGCTGTTTTTT
TRBJ2-1 TRBD2 NA TRBV9 CASSVELAENEQFF TGTGCCAGCAGCGTAGAACTAGCGGAGAATGAGCAGTTCTTC
TRBJ2-3 NA many TRBV7-3 CASSRGGPFPDTQYF TGTGCCAGCAGCAGGGGTGGCCCCTTCCCAGATACGCAGTATTTT
TRBJ2-3 NA NA TRBV6-1 CASSPNNGPDTQYF TGTGCCAGCAGTCCCAACAACGGGCCAGATACGCAGTATTTT
TRBJ1-5 NA NA TRBV18 CASSPGRWDQPQHF TGTGCCAGCTCACCCGGGAGGTGGGATCAGCCCCAGCATTTT
TRBJ2-1 NA few TRBV28 CASSLWAPQNPSYNEQFF TGTGCCAGCAGTTTATGGGCGCCTCAGAACCCCTCCTACAATGAGCAGTTCTTC
TRBJ1-2 NA few TRBV6-4 CASRPPLWGYTF TGTGCCAGCAGGCCCCCTCTTTGGGGCTACACCTTC
TRBJ1-4 TRBD1 few TRBV6-1 CASSSTGDEKLFF TGTGCCAGCAGTTCGACAGGGGATGAAAAACTGTTTTTT
TRBJ2-7 TRBD1 few TRBV5-1 CASSFITGVVSYEQYF TGCGCCAGCAGCTTTATTACAGGGGTCGTCTCCTACGAGCAGTACTTC
TRBJ2-5 NA few TRBV29-1 CSVFGGRETQYF TGCAGCGTTTTCGGGGGCCGGGAGACCCAGTACTTC
TRBJ1-4 TRBD1 NA TRBV5-1 CASSRTGPSTNEKLFF TGCGCCAGCAGCAGGACAGGGCCCTCAACTAATGAAAAACTGTTTTTT
TRBJ1-4 NA many TRBV27 CASSLSPGQPNEKLFF TGTGCCAGCAGTCTATCTCCGGGACAACCTAATGAAAAACTGTTTTTT
TRBJ1-6 NA once TRBV14 CASNKVAGKLSPLHF TGTGCCAGCAATAAAGTCGCAGGGAAACTATCACCCCTCCACTTT
TRBJ2-3 NA many TRBV2 CASSHLSEDTQYF TGTGCCAGCAGTCACCTAAGTGAGGATACGCAGTATTTT
TRBJ2-7 TRBD2 NA TRBV6-5 CASSYSPAGGPGEQYF TGTGCCAGCAGTTACTCCCCAGCGGGAGGGCCTGGCGAGCAGTACTTC
TRBJ2-7 NA NA TRBV7-9 CASSASTEPYEQYF TGTGCCAGCAGCGCATCGACGGAGCCCTACGAGCAGTACTTC
TRBJ2-7 TRBD1 many TRBV2 CASSFRPTGTGGHEQYF TGTGCCAGCAGTTTCCGACCCACCGGGACAGGAGGGCACGAGCAGTACTTC
TRBJ1-2 NA NA TRBV6-1 CASTATGGGDGYTF TGTGCCAGCACCGCAACCGGGGGTGGGGATGGCTACACCTTC
TRBJ2-1 NA NA TRBV6-1 CASRYPGYRYNEQFF TGTGCCAGCAGATACCCGGGATATAGGTACAATGAGCAGTTCTTC
TRBJ2-3 NA few TRBV15 CATSREALADTQYF TGTGCCACCAGCAGAGAGGCCTTAGCAGATACGCAGTATTTT
TRBJ2-1 NA many TRBV7-3 CASSLNSYNEQFF TGTGCCAGCAGTTTAAACAGCTACAATGAGCAGTTCTTC
TRBJ1-6 TRBD1 many TRBV6-6 CASSYRGPSPLHF TGTGCCAGCAGTTACAGGGGGCCTTCACCCCTCCACTTT
TRBJ2-7 NA NA TRBV6-2/TRBV6-3 CASRQAQGIYEQYF TGTGCCAGCAGACAAGCCCAGGGAATCTACGAGCAGTACTTC
TRBJ2-1 NA NA TRBV7-3 CASSPSRDKYNEQFF TGTGCCAGCAGCCCCTCCCGGGACAAATACAATGAGCAGTTCTTC
TRBJ1-4 NA few TRBV4-1 CASSLTGLPEKLFF TGCGCCAGCAGCCTCACAGGTCTTCCGGAAAAACTGTTTTTT